The 26 T cell receptor beta chains below come from one sample, sequenced in a study of technical replicates of blood from four donors. Clones were sequenced by immunoSEQ multiplex PCR, and TCRdb holds only the in-frame ones, with some missing. The data hold roughly 51,000 clones, with about 94% observed a single time. Sample: PBMCs. Receptors were obtained from a human donor in good health. Some clones in this sample may be carry-over from other donors' samples.

This clone was counted a single time. V is TRBV6-1 and J is TRBJ1-1, with a tentative D call TRBD1 (6 bases). From germline, CDR1 is MNHNS and CDR2 SASEGT. The CDR3 runs 15 residues. Trimming took off 6 bases at V and 1 base at J, with 15 bases between the two ends. Here the CDR3 reads CASSPPTQGNTEAFF. The DNA for the CDR3 is TGTGCCAGCAGCCCTCCCACACAGGGGAACACTGAAGCTTTCTTT.

V usage is TRBV10-3 and J usage is TRBJ2-2, with 8 positions matching TRBD1. Germline CDR1 reads ENHRY; CDR2 reads SYGVKD. This CDR3 spans 16 amino acids. J lost 2 bases, V lost 3 bases, and 5 bases had no gene match. As DNA, the CDR3 is TGTGCCATCAGTGAACCGACAGGGGTAAACACCGGGGAGCTGTTTTTT. This encodes CAISEPTGVNTGELFF.

The chain recombines TRBV4-1 with TRBJ2-7, with D possibly matching TRBD1 (6 bases). Germline-derived CDR1 and CDR2 are MGHRA and YSYEKL. This CDR3 has 17 amino acids. V was cut by 0 bases and J by 0 bases, with 15 bases left in between. Written as DNA, the CDR3 is TGCGCCAGCAGCCAAGATCTATCAGGGGTCAGCTCCTACGAGCAGTACTTC. Translation: CASSQDLSGVSSYEQYF.

This sequence joins TRBV2 and TRBJ1-5; TRBD1 matches at 9 bases. Germline CDR1 SNHLY, CDR2 FYNNEI. Trimming at V came to 8 bases and at J to 1 base, leaving 6 bases not matched to a gene. This CDR3 comprises 15 residues. The CDR3 bases are TGTGCCAGCCGGCCACAGGGGGCGAGCAATCAGCCCCAGCATTTT. This gives the protein CASRPQGASNQPQHF.

In its sample, this clone was seen once. CDR3 protein: CAWTAPSGRDTEQFF. CDR3 bases: TGTGCCTGGACCGCCCCTAGCGGGAGGGATACTGAGCAGTTCTTC. The gene calls are TRBV30 and TRBJ2-1; 12 nucleotides line up with TRBD2. J lost 9 bases, V lost 4 bases, and 10 bases had no gene match. This CDR3 contains 15 residues. The V gene's germline CDR1 is GTSNPN and CDR2 SVGIG (reference sequence). Full variable domain (rest looked up from reference TRBV30 and TRBJ2-1): SQTIHQWPATLVQPVGSPLSLECTVEGTSNPNLYWYRQAAGRGLQLLFYSVGIGQISSEVPQNLSASRPQDRQFILSSKKLLLSDSGFYLCAWTAPSGRDTEQFFGPGTRLTVL.

The chain carries TRBV19 and TRBJ2-1; 7 bases line up with TRBD2. CDR1 and CDR2 from the germline V gene are LNHDA and SQIVND (reference sequence). The CDR3 runs 16 residues. V gave up 7 bases and J gave up 3 bases; unmatched junction bases: 12. The CDR3 DNA sequence: TGTGCCAGTACCCGAGGGGAGGGGATGAACTACAATGAGCAGTTCTTC. Protein product: CASTRGEGMNYNEQFF.

This chain uses TRBV9 with TRBJ2-3; a weak D match, TRBD2 (7 bases). V lost 3 bases and J 3 bases, leaving 14 bases between the germline ends. The CDR3 runs to 15 residues. Looked up from germline, CDR1 is SGDLS and CDR2 is YYNGEE. The DNA for the CDR3 is TGTGCCAGCAGCGCCCGGGGGGCCCATACAGATACGCAGTATTTT. Amino acid sequence: CASSARGAHTDTQYF.

The chain links TRBV5-1 to TRBJ1-4; TRBD1 matches 9 bases. Germline values: CDR1 SGHRS, CDR2 YFSETQ. The J segment lost 2 bases and the V segment lost 7 bases, leaving 9 bases of the junction unmatched. This CDR3 spans 16 amino acids. The CDR3 sequence is CASSRTGESTNEKLFF. In nucleotides, the CDR3 is TGCGCCAGCTCCCGGACAGGGGAATCGACTAATGAAAAACTGTTTTTT.

V is TRBV7-9 and J is TRBJ2-5; 8 bases fit TRBD2. Germline assignment: CDR1 SEHNR and CDR2 FQNEAQ (reference sequence). The trim removed 4 bases at V and 0 bases at J, leaving 10 bases unmatched. CDR3 length equals 17 residues. CDR3 DNA: TGTGCCAGCAGCTCCCCTCGGGCGGGAGGCTACCAAGAGACCCAGTACTTC. Translating it yields CASSSPRAGGYQETQYF.

The chain carries TRBV5-1 and TRBJ1-2, with D unresolved. The germline CDR1 and CDR2 sequences are SGHRS and YFSETQ. There are 15 residues in the CDR3. Trimming cost V 4 bases and J 2 bases, with 15 bases left between them. CDR3 bases: TGCGCCAGCAGCGAGGGAGGCCAACAGAACTATGGCTACACCTTC. It specifies CASSEGGQQNYGYTF.

CDR3 DNA sequence: TGTGCCATCAGTGATAACAGGGGGACCGGGGCCCTCCACTTT. Translating it yields CAISDNRGTGALHF. The chain is built from TRBV10-3 and TRBJ1-6; 8 positions agree with TRBD1. Per the germline V gene, CDR1 is ENHRY and CDR2 is SYGVKD. V lost 3 bases and J lost 14; bases outside the gene matches: 9. The CDR3 runs to 14 residues.

The chain employs TRBV7-2 and TRBJ1-3; weak D call: TRBD1 (5 bases). Per germline, CDR1 SGHTA and CDR2 FQGNSA. V lost 5 bases, J lost 0 bases, and 11 bases lay in between. This CDR3 comprises 15 residues. CDR3 DNA: TGTGCCAGCAGCCAAGACAGCGCCTCTGGAAACACCATATATTTT. It encodes CASSQDSASGNTIYF.

The chain recombines TRBV29-1 with TRBJ2-1; possibly TRBD2 for D (7 bases). Trimming left V 0 bases short and J 8 bases short, with 17 bases between. The CDR3 spans 15 residues. Germline CDR1 and CDR2: SQVTM and ANQGSEA. CDR3 sequence: CSVEDVGGPKDEQFF. Written as DNA, the CDR3 is TGCAGCGTTGAAGATGTCGGGGGGCCTAAGGATGAGCAGTTCTTC.

This chain uses TRBV6-5 with TRBJ1-2; D gene unclear. From germline, CDR1 is MNHEY and CDR2 SVGAGI. V shed 0 bases and J shed 4 bases, with 15 bases lying between them. The CDR3 is 16 residues long. As DNA, the CDR3 is TGTGCCAGCAGTTACTCGGTGATAGGCGGCGGCTATGGCTACACCTTC. Protein product: CASSYSVIGGGYGYTF.

The rearrangement uses TRBV12-5 and TRBJ2-7; no definite D call. The CDR3 sequence is 11 residues long. Trimming removed 4 bases at V and 5 bases at J, with 6 bases between. Germline V gene sequence: CDR1 LGHNT, CDR2 FRNRAP. The CDR3 DNA reads TGTGCTAGTGGTTCCCGGGACGAGCAGTACTTC. Its translation: CASGSRDEQYF. Using reference TRBV12-5 and TRBJ2-7 for the parts outside the CDR3, the full variable domain is DARVTQTPRHKVTEMGQEVTMRCQPILGHNTVFWYRQTMMQGLELLAYFRNRAPLDDSGMPKDRFSAEMPDATLATLKIQPSEPRDSAVYFCASGSRDEQYFGPGTRLTVT.

The rearrangement links TRBV7-9 to TRBJ1-2; no clear D gene. V lost 8 bases, J lost 5 bases, and 18 bases lay in between. This CDR3 region has 14 residues. Germline CDR1 is SEHNR and CDR2 is FQNEAQ (reference sequence). In DNA form, the CDR3 reads TGTGCCAGCGTCGAGGATCTCCCACGATATGGCTACACCTTC. Its translation: CASVEDLPRYGYTF. Full variable domain (rest looked up from reference TRBV7-9 and TRBJ1-2): DTGVSQNPRHKITKRGQNVTFRCDPISEHNRLYWYRQTLGQGPEFLTYFQNEAQLEKSRLLSDRFSAERPKGSFSTLEIQRTEQGDSAMYLCASVEDLPRYGYTFGSGTRLTVV.

V and J are TRBV19 and TRBJ1-2; D might be TRBD1 (5 bases). The CDR3 length is 13 residues. The germline V gene has CDR1 LNHDA and CDR2 SQIVND (reference sequence). The V end was cut by 3 bases, the J end by 6 bases, with 11 bases between. The CDR3 DNA reads as TGTGCCAGTAGTATTTTACCGGGGGATGGCTACACCTTC. As protein: CASSILPGDGYTF.

This clone was seen just once. The chain links TRBV10-2 to TRBJ2-7; perhaps TRBD2 as D (5 bases). The CDR3 runs to 18 residues. Germline assignment: CDR1 WSHSY and CDR2 SAAADI. Trimming shortened V by 2 bases and J by 1 base, and 21 bases separated the two germline ends. CDR3 DNA sequence: TGCGCCAGCAGTGAGAACAAACTTAGTCCCCGGGGATCCTACGAGCAGTACTTC. Its protein is CASSENKLSPRGSYEQYF.

This chain uses TRBV10-1 with TRBJ1-2; TRBD1 might be the D (5 bases). Germline lookup yields CDR1 WNHNN and CDR2 SYGVQD (reference sequence). The CDR3 totals 14 residues. V was trimmed by 8 bases and J by 7 bases, leaving 20 bases between them. The CDR3 region is CASPRGKGPGGYTF. The CDR3 DNA reads as TGCGCCAGCCCCCGGGGGAAGGGGCCTGGTGGCTACACCTTC.

This clone showed up just once. The chain couples TRBV19 to TRBJ1-3; tentative D call: TRBD1 (6 bases). V shed 5 bases and J shed 4 bases, with 12 bases lying between them. There are 14 residues in the CDR3. Germline V CDR1 and CDR2: LNHDA, SQIVND (reference sequence). In DNA, the CDR3 is TGTGCCAGTAGTCAGGCAGGGGCCGGAAACACCATATATTTT. It specifies CASSQAGAGNTIYF.

The V and J genes are TRBV9 and TRBJ2-1; 9 positions match TRBD2. The junction had 10 bases not matched to a gene; V was cut back by 3 bases and J by 6 bases. CDR1 and CDR2 (germline): SGDLS, YYNGEE. This CDR3 contains 16 residues. CDR3 DNA: TGTGCCAGCAGCGGGGGGGGGACTAGCCGGGTCAATGAGCAGTTCTTC. Its translation is CASSGGGTSRVNEQFF.

This clone appeared a single time. The chain is built from TRBV7-8 and TRBJ2-7, with D maybe TRBD1 (6 bases). This CDR3 has 16 residues. CDR1 is SGHVS, CDR2 FQNEAQ, per germline. V was pared by 1 base and J by 3 bases, with 16 bases between. CDR3 sequence reads: CASSLGRQGLVYEQYF. DNA for the CDR3: TGTGCCAGCAGCTTAGGACGGCAGGGGTTAGTCTACGAGCAGTACTTC.

The CDR3 is CASSEWGQGPNQPQHF. The CDR3 coding sequence is TGTGCCAGCAGTGAATGGGGACAGGGCCCCAATCAGCCCCAGCATTTT. V usage is TRBV6-1 and J usage is TRBJ1-5; TRBD1 matches at 9 bases. V shed 2 bases, J shed 3 bases, and the junction held 5 bases outside the gene matches. CDR1 and CDR2 (germline): MNHNS, SASEGT. The CDR3 consists of 16 residues.

This sequence joins TRBV15 and TRBJ2-3, with 7 bases lining up with TRBD2. CDR3 size: 15 residues. V was pared by 6 bases and J by 0 bases, with 6 bases of the junction left unmatched. Germline V CDR1 and CDR2: LNHNV, YYDKDF (reference sequence). For the CDR3, the DNA is TGTGCCACCAGGGCACTAGCGATTAGCACAGATACGCAGTATTTT. Translating gives CATRALAISTDTQYF.

The V gene is TRBV7-8, the J gene TRBJ1-2, with 8 bases matching TRBD1. CDR3 length: 14 amino acids. The trim removed 3 bases at V and 6 bases at J, leaving 6 bases unmatched. The germline CDR1 and CDR2 sequences are SGHVS and FQNEAQ. CDR3 nucleotide sequence: TGTGCCAGCAGCTTGGGACAGGCGCTCAATGGCTACACCTTC. Encoded protein: CASSLGQALNGYTF.

The J gene is TRBJ2-3, the V gene TRBV2; D is unclear. Germline-derived CDR1 and CDR2 are SNHLY and FYNNEI. There are 14 residues in the CDR3. The germline V and J ends were trimmed by 3 bases and 0 bases, with 7 bases remaining between them. The CDR3 loop is CASSERRSTDTQYF. As DNA, the CDR3 is TGTGCCAGCAGTGAGAGGCGTAGCACAGATACGCAGTATTTT.